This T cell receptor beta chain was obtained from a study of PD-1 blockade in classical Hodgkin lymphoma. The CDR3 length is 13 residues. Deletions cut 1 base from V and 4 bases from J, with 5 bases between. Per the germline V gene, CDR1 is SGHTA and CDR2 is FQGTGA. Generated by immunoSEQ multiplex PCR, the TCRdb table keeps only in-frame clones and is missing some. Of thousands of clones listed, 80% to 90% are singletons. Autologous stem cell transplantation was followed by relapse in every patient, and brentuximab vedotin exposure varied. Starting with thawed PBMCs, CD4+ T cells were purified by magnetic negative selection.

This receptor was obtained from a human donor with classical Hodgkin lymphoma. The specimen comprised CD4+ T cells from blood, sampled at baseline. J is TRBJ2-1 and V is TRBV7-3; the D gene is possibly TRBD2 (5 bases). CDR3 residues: CASSLREYNEQFF. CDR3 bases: TGTGCCAGCAGCTTAAGGGAGTACAATGAGCAGTTCTTC. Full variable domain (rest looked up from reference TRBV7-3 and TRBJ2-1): GAGVSQTPSNKVTEKGKYVELRCDPISGHTALYWYRQSLGQGPEFLIYFQGTGAADDSGLPNDRFFAVRPEGSVSTLKIQRTERGDSAVYLCASSLREYNEQFFGPGTRLTVL.